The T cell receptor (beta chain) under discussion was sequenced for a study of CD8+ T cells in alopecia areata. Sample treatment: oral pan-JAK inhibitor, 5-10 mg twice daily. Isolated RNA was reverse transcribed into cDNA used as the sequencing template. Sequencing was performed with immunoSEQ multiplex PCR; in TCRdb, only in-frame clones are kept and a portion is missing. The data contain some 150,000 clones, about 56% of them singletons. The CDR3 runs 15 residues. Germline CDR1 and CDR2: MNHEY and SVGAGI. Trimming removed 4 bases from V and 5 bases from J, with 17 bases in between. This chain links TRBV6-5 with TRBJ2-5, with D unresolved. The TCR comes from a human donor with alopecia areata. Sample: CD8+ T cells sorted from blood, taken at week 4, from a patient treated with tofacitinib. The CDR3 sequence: CASSSETAPGETQYF. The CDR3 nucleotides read TGTGCCAGCAGTTCTGAGACGGCCCCTGGGGAGACCCAGTACTTC.